This TCR beta chain comes out of a study of blood T cell repertoires in COVID-19. Study information: From T cells, B-cell-depleted T cells, or PBMCs came the material, which was cDNA or gDNA.

Method: immunoSEQ multiplex PCR; TCRdb's copy keeps in-frame clones and lacks some. The repertoire has approximately 290,000 clones, around nine tenths of them found once; the top ten carry 0.9% to 1.2%. The study counted Cohort 3 donors as recovered given two negative PCRs, clearance, or symptom resolution. V gave up 5 bases and J gave up 6 bases, with 22 bases separating them. From germline, CDR1 is SEHNR and CDR2 FQNEAQ (reference sequence). The CDR3 totals 16 residues. The specimen was PBMCs or T cells enriched from blood (not recorded which). The chain recombines TRBV7-9 with TRBJ1-2; D is unclear. This TCR derives from a woman in her thirties who had recovered from COVID-19. The CDR3 protein is CASSPGFHWNTHGYTF. The CDR3, as DNA: TGTGCCAGCAGCCCCGGGTTCCACTGGAATACTCATGGCTACACCTTC.